These T cell receptor beta chains were read from a single sample in a study of blood T cells in healthy people across ages. Each CDR3 protein is one row after TCRdb ran MiXCR on the 5' RACE reads. This sample carries about 1,600,000 distinct CDR3 sequences, 42% of them seen once, and the ten largest clones take roughly 7.9%. Specimen: blood. The source of these receptors is a woman aged 18-35 years in good health. The CDR3 runs from the conserved cysteine through the conserved F or W. The D gene is left open where the match is weak. Rows give clone size only sometimes, using once, few, many, or a class for an expanded clone.

cdr3_aa | cdr3_nt | j_call | v_call | clone_size | d_call
CASDQSGLVIGELFF | TGTGCCAGCGATCAGTCAGGACTAGTTATCGGGGAGCTGTTTTTT | TRBJ2-2 | TRBV2 | . | TRBD2
CSARASGLADILQETQYF | TGCAGTGCTAGAGCCTCAGGACTAGCGGACATACTCCAAGAGACCCAGTACTTC | TRBJ2-5 | TRBV20-1 | . | TRBD2
CASSLFLGRGGAAGNSPLHF | TGTGCCAGCAGCTTATTTCTTGGCAGGGGGGGAGCGGCGGGGAACTCACCCCTCCACTTT | TRBJ1-6 | TRBV7-2 | . | TRBD1
CSVGGVRDGEQYF | TGCAGCGTTGGGGGGGTCAGGGATGGCGAGCAGTACTTC | TRBJ2-7 | TRBV29-1 | few | .
CASSLGVAETQYF | TGTGCCAGCAGTTTAGGTGTCGCGGAGACCCAGTACTTC | TRBJ2-5 | TRBV27 | few | .
CSVPGGSEAFF | TGCAGCGTCCCAGGGGGCAGTGAAGCTTTCTTT | TRBJ1-1 | TRBV29-1 | . | TRBD1
CATGRNTEAFF | TGTGCCACCGGTCGGAACACTGAAGCTTTCTTT | TRBJ1-1 | TRBV10-3 | . | .
CASSKSAGELFF | TGTGCCAGCAGCAAGTCCGCCGGGGAGCTGTTTTTT | TRBJ2-2 | TRBV7-9 | . | .
CASNPGEKLFF | TGTGCCAGCAACCCAGGGGAAAAACTGTTTTTT | TRBJ1-4 | TRBV2 | few | .
CASGLVRGTSGFFSTDTQYF | TGTGCTAGTGGTTTGGTAAGGGGGACTAGCGGGTTCTTTAGCACAGATACGCAGTATTTT | TRBJ2-3 | TRBV12-5 | few | TRBD2
CASSLITSRETQYF | TGTGCCAGCAGCTTGATTACCTCCAGGGAGACCCAGTACTTC | TRBJ2-5 | TRBV5-6 | . | .
CASSLVQGANVLTF | TGTGCCAGCAGTTTAGTTCAGGGCGCCAACGTCCTGACTTTC | TRBJ2-6 | TRBV6-5 | few | .
CASSWRGSGREKLFF | TGTGCCAGCAGTTGGCGCGGAAGCGGGCGGGAAAAACTGTTTTTT | TRBJ1-4 | TRBV6-6 | . | .
CASSSTGTTFETQYF | TGTGCCAGCAGCTCCACCGGGACAACCTTTGAGACCCAGTACTTC | TRBJ2-5 | TRBV13 | . | .
CASSTKGANTGELFF | TGTGCCAGCAGTACAAAAGGAGCGAACACCGGGGAGCTGTTTTTT | TRBJ2-2 | TRBV27 | . | .
CAASTDQETQYF | TGTGCCGCGAGTACAGACCAAGAGACCCAGTACTTC | TRBJ2-5 | TRBV6-1 | few | .
CASSRILGKQETQYF | TGTGCCAGCAGCCGTATTTTGGGGAAGCAAGAGACCCAGTACTTC | TRBJ2-5 | TRBV7-9 | few | .
CSARTPSYNEQYF | TGCAGTGCCCGGACTCCCTCCTACAATGAGCAGTACTTC | TRBJ2-7 | TRBV20-1 | . | .
CAIRYNTEAFF | TGTGCCATCAGGTATAACACTGAAGCTTTCTTT | TRBJ1-1 | TRBV10-3 | . | .
CASSTGLDVHEQFF | TGTGCCAGCTCAACGGGACTAGATGTACATGAGCAGTTCTTC | TRBJ2-1 | TRBV18 | . | TRBD2
CAISESSGGTSYEQYF | TGTGCCATCAGTGAGTCCAGCGGGGGCACCTCCTACGAGCAGTACTTC | TRBJ2-7 | TRBV10-3 | . | TRBD2
CASSPQLGISFGQGNYGYTF | TGTGCCAGCAGCCCACAGTTGGGGATCTCATTCGGACAGGGAAACTATGGCTACACCTTC | TRBJ1-2 | TRBV14 | once | TRBD1
CASSSPKRDPYEQYF | TGTGCCAGCAGCAGTCCAAAGCGGGACCCCTACGAGCAGTACTTC | TRBJ2-7 | TRBV7-9 | few | TRBD2
CASSFTSAVGDTQYF | TGTGCCAGCAGCTTTACTAGCGCGGTAGGAGATACGCAGTATTTT | TRBJ2-3 | TRBV7-3 | . | TRBD2
CASSPLQPQHF | TGTGCCAGCAGCCCGCTTCAGCCCCAGCATTTT | TRBJ1-5 | TRBV6-6 | few | .
CASSSGTLGYTF | TGTGCCAGCAGTTCCGGGACACTTGGCTACACCTTC | TRBJ1-2 | TRBV28 | . | .
CASSPIVLNTEAFF | TGTGCCAGCAGTCCTATCGTCTTGAACACTGAAGCTTTCTTT | TRBJ1-1 | TRBV6-5 | few | .
CASSLGWAGAAQYNEQYF | TGTGCCAGCAGCTTAGGGTGGGCGGGAGCCGCCCAATACAATGAGCAGTACTTC | TRBJ2-7 | TRBV11-2 | . | TRBD2
CASSLALERRGYGYTF | TGTGCCAGCAGCTTGGCCCTCGAAAGGCGGGGCTATGGCTACACCTTC | TRBJ1-2 | TRBV5-5 | . | .
CATSDPDRGLPGELFF | TGTGCCACCAGTGATCCGGACAGGGGCCTGCCCGGGGAGCTGTTTTTT | TRBJ2-2 | TRBV24-1 | . | TRBD1
CSAPLTAYGTDTQYF | TGCAGTGCCCCCTTAACAGCGTACGGCACAGATACGCAGTATTTT | TRBJ2-3 | TRBV20-1 | . | .
CASSPRGAGGRDTQYF | TGTGCCAGCAGCCCCCGGGGAGCGGGGGGGAGAGATACGCAGTATTTT | TRBJ2-3 | TRBV28 | . | TRBD2
CATSGGGYLHTQYF | TGTGCCACCAGCGGCGGAGGATACCTACATACGCAGTATTTT | TRBJ2-3 | TRBV15 | . | .
CASSPNRNEQYF | TGTGCCAGCTCACCCAACCGGAACGAGCAGTACTTC | TRBJ2-7 | TRBV18 | . | .
CSARADGPKDNEKLFF | TGCAGTGCTAGAGCTGACGGACCCAAGGATAACGAAAAACTGTTTTTT | TRBJ1-4 | TRBV20-1 | many | .
CASSWPSGTSGELFF | TGTGCCAGCAGTTGGCCTAGCGGGACCTCCGGGGAGCTGTTTTTT | TRBJ2-2 | TRBV12-3/TRBV12-4 | few | TRBD2
CASSGTSGSSFPETQFF | TGTGCCAGCAGTGGGACTAGCGGGAGCTCGTTCCCGGAGACCCAGTTCTTC | TRBJ2-1 | TRBV12-3/TRBV12-4 | once | TRBD2
CAAARTSGGSTTYEQYF | TGTGCCGCGGCTAGGACTAGCGGGGGGTCGACCACCTACGAGCAGTACTTC | TRBJ2-7 | TRBV10-3 | few | TRBD2
CASSYPSDLMNYGYTF | TGTGCCAGCAGTTACCCGAGCGATCTGATGAACTATGGCTACACCTTC | TRBJ1-2 | TRBV6-6 | few | .
CASSKNRGSYEQYF | TGTGCCAGCTCAAAAAACAGGGGCTCCTACGAGCAGTACTTC | TRBJ2-7 | TRBV5-5 | . | TRBD1
CASSIHTMVPSSYNEQFF | TGCGCCAGCAGCATCCATACGATGGTTCCGAGCTCCTACAATGAGCAGTTCTTC | TRBJ2-1 | TRBV5-1 | few | .
CASSWGGANTGELFF | TGTGCCAGCAGTTGGGGAGGCGCGAACACCGGGGAGCTGTTTTTT | TRBJ2-2 | TRBV6-5 | . | .
CATSPAGAAKNIQYF | TGTGCCACCTCTCCGGCAGGGGCGGCCAAAAACATTCAGTACTTC | TRBJ2-4 | TRBV27 | . | .
CASKGLADQETQYF | TGTGCCAGTAAGGGACTAGCGGACCAAGAGACCCAGTACTTC | TRBJ2-5 | TRBV6-2/TRBV6-3 | few | TRBD2
CASSEADRRNQPQHF | TGTGCCAGCAGTGAAGCGGACAGGAGGAATCAGCCCCAGCATTTT | TRBJ1-5 | TRBV6-1 | . | TRBD1